This T cell receptor beta chain appears in the sequencing data of a study of beta chain features in type 1 diabetes. Overall study results and limits: Patients with type 1 diabetes carried fewer insertions and had more deletions at their VDJ junctions. Unsettled here was the matter of whether HLA type influences TCRB rearrangement. Equally in patients and controls, shorter templates might have been favored by PCR. Shorter TCRB CDR3s, moderately but significantly so, marked every one of the four CD4+ subsets in Type 1 diabetes patients.

In this sample, this clone turned up a few times. Its target is not known. Expressed TCRB transcripts were sequenced, since all the RNA that had been isolated was reverse transcribed. Data came from immunoSEQ multiplex PCR; TCRdb stores just in-frame clones and leaves some out. The sample records hundreds of thousands of clones, 13% being singletons. The CDR3 has 12 amino acids. Trimming shortened V by 2 bases and J by 4 bases, and 8 bases separated the two germline ends. Germline CDR1 GTSNPN, CDR2 SVGIG (reference sequence). Sequences were obtained from naive CD4+ T cells from blood. The V gene is TRBV30, the J gene TRBJ1-2; D gene uncertain. The clonotype originates from a man younger than 35 with type 1 diabetes. For the CDR3, the DNA is TGTGCCTGGAGTCCACTCGCCTATGGCTACACCTTC. Protein: CAWSPLAYGYTF.